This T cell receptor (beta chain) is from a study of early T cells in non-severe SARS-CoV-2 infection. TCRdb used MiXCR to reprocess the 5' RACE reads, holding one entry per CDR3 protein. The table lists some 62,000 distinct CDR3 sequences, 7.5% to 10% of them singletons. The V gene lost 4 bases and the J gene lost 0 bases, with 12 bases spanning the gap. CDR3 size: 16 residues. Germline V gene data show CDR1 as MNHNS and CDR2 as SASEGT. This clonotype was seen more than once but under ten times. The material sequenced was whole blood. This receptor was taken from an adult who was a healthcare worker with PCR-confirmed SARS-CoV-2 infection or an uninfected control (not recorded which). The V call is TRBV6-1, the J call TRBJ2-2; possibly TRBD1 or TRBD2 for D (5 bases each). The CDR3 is CASSGGQGANTGELFF. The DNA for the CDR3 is TGTGCCAGCAGTGGCGGGCAGGGCGCGAACACCGGGGAGCTGTTTTTT.